This paragraph reports one T cell receptor beta chain. What it binds is not known. The CDR3 runs to 15 residues. CDR1 MGHRA and CDR2 YSYEKL come from the germline V gene. Trimming removed 6 bases from V and 1 base from J; junction bases left unmatched: 7. A J-beta primer mix and a sample-barcoded 5' primer were used in a second PCR of about 7 to 12 cycles. Unique molecular identifiers of 12 random nucleotides labeled each cDNA. MiXCR was run by TCRdb on the 5' RACE reads, yielding one entry per CDR3 protein. Here the sample spans some 900,000 distinct CDR3 sequences, around 30% being singletons. The sample belongs to a study of blood T cells in healthy people across ages. The study, taken as a whole, reports: The study found more naive CD4+ cells and higher diversity in long-lived than aged donors. A strong correlation was seen between TCR beta diversity and naive T cell percentage.

J is TRBJ1-2 and V is TRBV4-1; TRBD1 aligns across 8 bases. This TCR derives from an elderly woman in good health. Sequences were obtained from blood. The CDR3 sequence is CASSIDRGFNYGYTF. CDR3 coding DNA: TGCGCCAGCAGTATAGACAGGGGATTTAACTATGGCTACACCTTC.